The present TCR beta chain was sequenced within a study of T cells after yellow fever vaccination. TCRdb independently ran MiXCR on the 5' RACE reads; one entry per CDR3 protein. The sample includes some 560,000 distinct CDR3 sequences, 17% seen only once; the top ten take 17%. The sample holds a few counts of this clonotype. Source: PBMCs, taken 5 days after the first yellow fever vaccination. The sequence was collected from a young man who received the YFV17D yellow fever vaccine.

CDR3 residues: CSSRNGPGELFF. The CDR3 DNA reads TGCAGCTCGCGGAACGGTCCCGGGGAGCTGTTTTTT. The V and J genes are TRBV29-1 and TRBJ2-2; D not resolved. Germline CDR1 reads SQVTM; CDR2 reads ANQGSEA. The CDR3 runs to 12 residues. The ends were cut back, 8 bases at V and 6 bases at J, with 13 bases in the middle.